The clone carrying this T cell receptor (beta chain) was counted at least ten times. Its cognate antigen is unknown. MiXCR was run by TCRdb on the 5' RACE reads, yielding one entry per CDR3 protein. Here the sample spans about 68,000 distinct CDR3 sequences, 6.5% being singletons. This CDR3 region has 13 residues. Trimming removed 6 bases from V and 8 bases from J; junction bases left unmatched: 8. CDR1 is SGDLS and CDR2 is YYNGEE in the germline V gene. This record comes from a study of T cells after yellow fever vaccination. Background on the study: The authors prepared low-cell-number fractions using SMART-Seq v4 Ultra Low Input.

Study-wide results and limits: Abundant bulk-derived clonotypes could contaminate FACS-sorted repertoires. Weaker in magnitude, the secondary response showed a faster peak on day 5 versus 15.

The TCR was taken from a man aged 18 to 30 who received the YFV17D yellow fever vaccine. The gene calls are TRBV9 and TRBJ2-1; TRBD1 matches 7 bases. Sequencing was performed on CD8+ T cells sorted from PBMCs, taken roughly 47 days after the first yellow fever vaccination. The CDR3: CASNRDSLDEQFF. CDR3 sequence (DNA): TGTGCCAGCAACCGGGACAGCCTCGATGAGCAGTTCTTC.